Listed here are 4 T cell receptor beta chains from one sample, sequenced in a study of regulatory T cells. What these receptors recognize is not known. Study results and limitations: Hydrophobic residues at CDR3 positions 6 and 7 were enriched in conventional CD4+ T cells of CD3G-deficient patients.

The PCR used 52 TRBV and 13 TRBJ primers. Repertoires were generated with immunoSEQ multiplex PCR, while TCRdb's copy carries only in-frame clones and drops some. Of about 15,000 clones listed, around 84% were seen once; the top ten hold approximately 8%. The sequencing input was conventional CD4+ T cells sorted from blood. Source of these receptors: a person aged 25 to 39 with CD3G deficiency.

The chain links TRBV28 to TRBJ1-2, with D perhaps TRBD1 (5 bases). The germline V gene encodes CDR1 MDHEN and CDR2 SYDVKM. V was clipped by 8 bases and J by 4 bases, with 11 bases between them. The CDR3 has 12 residues. CDR3 loop: CASHTGSYGYTF. The DNA for the CDR3 is TGTGCCAGCCATACAGGCTCCTATGGCTACACCTTC.

The chain carries TRBV5-1 and TRBJ2-3; perhaps TRBD2 as D (5 bases). Trimming left V 3 bases short and J 7 bases short, with 12 bases between. Germline CDR1 is SGHRS and CDR2 is YFSETQ. The CDR3 is made up of 13 amino acids. As DNA, the CDR3 is TGCGCCAGCAGCTCGCGGACTCCGCATACGCAGTATTTT. Translated, it gives CASSSRTPHTQYF.

The chain is built from TRBV19 and TRBJ1-2; 10 nucleotides align to TRBD1. Germline V gene data show CDR1 as LNHDA and CDR2 as SQIVND (reference sequence). V was pared by 4 bases and J by 3 bases, with 5 bases of the junction left unmatched. CDR3 length: 15 amino acids. CDR3 sequence (DNA): TGTGCCAGTAGTACGGGACAGGGGCTGGACTATGGCTACACCTTC. It encodes CASSTGQGLDYGYTF.

This clone was found a few times. The chain carries TRBV10-3 and TRBJ1-1; possible D gene TRBD1, 5 bases. The CDR3 runs 13 residues. Germline CDR1 ENHRY, CDR2 SYGVKD. Trimming took 5 bases from V and 0 from J, leaving 7 bases between them. The CDR3 region is CAISRGVNTEAFF. CDR3 DNA sequence: TGTGCCATCAGTCGGGGGGTGAACACTGAAGCTTTCTTT.